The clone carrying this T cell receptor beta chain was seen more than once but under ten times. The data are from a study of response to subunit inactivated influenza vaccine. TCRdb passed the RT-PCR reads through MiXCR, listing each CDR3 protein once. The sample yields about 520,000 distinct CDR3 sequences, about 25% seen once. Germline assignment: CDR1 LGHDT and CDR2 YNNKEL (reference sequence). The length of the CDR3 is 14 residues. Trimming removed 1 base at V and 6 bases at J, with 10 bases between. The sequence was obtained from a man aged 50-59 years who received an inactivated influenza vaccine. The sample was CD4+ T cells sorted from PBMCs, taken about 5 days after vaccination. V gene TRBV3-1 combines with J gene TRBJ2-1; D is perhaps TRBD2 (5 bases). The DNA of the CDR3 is TGTGCCAGCAGCCAAGGAGGGCTAGGCAATGAGCAGTTCTTC. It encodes CASSQGGLGNEQFF.